Each of the 23 T cell receptor beta chains below was sequenced from the same sample in a study of technical replicates of blood from several donors (dated by TCRdb to about 2017). Library generation was performed with the immunoSEQ multiplex PCR assay. Sourced from immuneACCESS, this table was stored by TCRdb with only in-frame sequences that have V and J called. A share of the clones is absent; for the studies checked, an unresolved V gene accounts for under half, and the remainder has no known explanation. In all, the sample holds over 50,000 clones, and 86% of those were seen once. The ten most abundant clones make up 5% to 6.5% of the sample. Sequences were obtained from PBMCs. Every receptor here comes from a human donor in good health. Some clones in this sample may be carry-over from other donors' samples.

J is TRBJ2-7 and V is TRBV29-1, with 7 positions matching TRBD1. The V and J ends lost 4 bases and 6 bases, in that order; junction bases with no gene match: 6. This CDR3 has 12 amino acids. Germline V gives CDR1 SQVTM, CDR2 ANQGSEA. The CDR3 sequence: CSVATDRPEQYF. CDR3 DNA sequence: TGCAGCGTTGCAACGGACAGGCCCGAGCAGTACTTC.

This chain connects TRBV9 to TRBJ2-5, with D possibly TRBD1 on 6 matching bases. V was pared by 3 bases and J by 1 base, with 10 bases between. Looked up from germline, CDR1 is SGDLS and CDR2 is YYNGEE. This CDR3 is 14 amino acids long. CDR3 protein: CASSARQVQETQYF. DNA of the CDR3: TGTGCCAGCAGCGCGCGACAGGTCCAAGAGACCCAGTACTTC.

The gene calls are TRBV7-9 and TRBJ1-4, with 8 positions matching TRBD1. With V trimmed by 5 bases and J by 3 bases, 8 bases remained unmatched. This CDR3 spans 16 amino acids. CDR1 is SEHNR, CDR2 FQNEAQ, per germline (reference sequence). The CDR3 nucleotides are TGTGCCAGCAGCCGATTGCCGACAGGGGCTAATGAAAAACTGTTTTTT. Its translation: CASSRLPTGANEKLFF. Complete variable domain (other parts from reference TRBV7-9 and TRBJ1-4): DTGVSQNPRHKITKRGQNVTFRCDPISEHNRLYWYRQTLGQGPEFLTYFQNEAQLEKSRLLSDRFSAERPKGSFSTLEIQRTEQGDSAMYLCASSRLPTGANEKLFFGSGTQLSVL.

The rearrangement uses TRBV4-1 and TRBJ2-7, with TRBD1 identical over 8 bases. J lost 5 bases, V lost 0 bases, and 3 bases had no gene match. The CDR3 is made up of 14 amino acids. Per germline, CDR1 MGHRA and CDR2 YSYEKL. This CDR3 reads CASSQEQGDDEQYF. The CDR3 region has the DNA TGCGCCAGCAGCCAAGAACAGGGGGACGACGAGCAGTACTTC.

This clone was seen a few times. The chain is built from TRBV7-6 and TRBJ2-2; 7 nucleotides agree with TRBD2. Trimming cost V 1 base and J 5 bases; bases outside gene matches: 10. The CDR3 has 17 amino acids. CDR1 SGHVS and CDR2 FNYEAQ come from the germline V gene. The CDR3 reads CASSLDTLAIKTGELFF. In DNA, the CDR3 is TGTGCCAGCAGCTTAGATACACTAGCGATTAAAACCGGGGAGCTGTTTTTT.

The chain links TRBV7-9 to TRBJ1-5; perhaps TRBD1 as D (6 bases). The CDR3 is 19 amino acids. Germline V CDR1 and CDR2: SEHNR, FQNEAQ (reference sequence). Trimming stripped 4 bases from V and 6 bases from J, with 28 bases between. DNA of the CDR3: TGTGCCAGCAGCTCAACCGGGACCCACGAGCGAGAAGGGGGTCAGCCCCAGCATTTT. Amino acids: CASSSTGTHEREGGQPQHF.

V usage is TRBV6-6 and J usage is TRBJ2-3; TRBD2 matches at 11 bases. Germline-derived CDR1 and CDR2 are MNHNY and SVGAGI (reference sequence). The CDR3 length is 15 residues. The V segment lost 8 bases and the J segment 0 bases; nucleotides outside the gene matches: 4. This CDR3 reads CASGRTSGSTDTQYF. CDR3 DNA: TGTGCCAGCGGCCGGACTAGCGGGAGCACAGATACGCAGTATTTT.

The V gene is TRBV27, the J gene TRBJ2-1; TRBD2 agrees at 11 bases. V lost 6 bases, J lost 4 bases, and 8 bases stayed unmatched. In germline, CDR1 is MNHEY, CDR2 SMNVEV (reference sequence). The CDR3 is 16 residues long. CDR3 loop: CASSLAGGPLYNEQFF. The CDR3 region has the DNA TGTGCCAGCAGCTTAGCGGGAGGGCCTTTATACAATGAGCAGTTCTTC.

The gene calls are TRBV4-2 and TRBJ1-2; tentatively, D is TRBD1 (6 bases). The CDR3 contains 13 residues. Germline CDR1 LGHNA, CDR2 YNFKEQ. The V end lost 3 bases, the J end lost 7 bases, and 12 bases lay between the germline ends. The CDR3 sequence: CASSQGQEFGYTF. The CDR3 bases are TGTGCCAGCAGCCAGGGACAAGAATTTGGCTACACCTTC.

The gene calls are TRBV9 and TRBJ2-7, with 9 bases identical to TRBD1. Germline-derived CDR1 and CDR2 are SGDLS and YYNGEE. The CDR3 is 16 amino acids. J was trimmed by 2 bases and V by 0 bases; bases with no gene match: 6. The CDR3 nucleotides are TGTGCCAGCAGCGTAGACCCGGGACAGGGCCCCTACGAGCAGTACTTC. This sequence encodes CASSVDPGQGPYEQYF.

The rearrangement links TRBV18 to TRBJ2-7; TRBD2 matches at 7 bases. CDR1 is KGHSH, CDR2 LQKENI, per germline. CDR3 length: 14 residues. The V and J ends lost 3 bases and 6 bases, in that order; junction bases with no gene match: 8. CDR3 nucleotide sequence: TGTGCCAGCTCACCGGGCCTAGCGGAGGGCGAGCAGTACTTC. This gives the protein CASSPGLAEGEQYF.

This clone has a single count. The chain carries TRBV7-2 and TRBJ1-2; D may be TRBD1 (6 bases). The V gene's germline CDR1 is SGHTA and CDR2 FQGNSA. The CDR3 length is 15 residues. Trimming removed 5 bases at V and 4 bases at J, with 17 bases between. This CDR3 is CASSLRGAVGYGYTF. The CDR3, as DNA: TGTGCCAGCAGCCTCCGGGGGGCCGTCGGCTATGGCTACACCTTC. The whole variable domain, filled in from reference TRBV7-2 and TRBJ1-2, reads GAGVSQSPSNKVTEKGKDVELRCDPISGHTALYWYRQSLGQGLEFLIYFQGNSAPDKSGLPSDRFSAERTGGSVSTLTIQRTQQEDSAVYLCASSLRGAVGYGYTFGSGTRLTVV.

The CDR3 is CASSLDGGASYGYTF. CDR3 DNA sequence: TGCGCCAGCAGCTTGGATGGGGGCGCAAGCTATGGCTACACCTTC. The chain carries TRBV5-1 and TRBJ1-2, with a possible D match to TRBD1 (6 bases). The CDR3 sequence is 15 residues long. The V end lost 0 bases, the J end lost 4 bases, and 13 bases lay between the germline ends. Germline lookup yields CDR1 SGHRS and CDR2 YFSETQ.

This clone turned up a few times. The V call is TRBV6-1, the J call TRBJ1-6; 8 bases map to TRBD1. Losses at the gene ends were 0 bases for V and 7 bases for J; bases not matched to a gene: 5. Germline V gene lookup returns CDR1 MNHNS and CDR2 SASEGT. The CDR3 is 16 residues long. CDR3 DNA sequence: TGTGCCAGCAGTGAAGCGCTTCAGGGGGCGAATTCACCCCTCCACTTT. Amino acid sequence: CASSEALQGANSPLHF.

The rearrangement joins TRBV4-3 to TRBJ1-3; tentatively, D is TRBD1 (5 bases). V was trimmed by 1 base and J by 0 bases, leaving 7 bases between them. Germline CDR1 LGHNA, CDR2 YSLEER. CDR3 length: 15 residues. CDR3 in amino acids: CASSQADSSGNTIYF. The CDR3 bases are TGCGCCAGCAGCCAAGCAGACAGCTCTGGAAACACCATATATTTT.

This clone was seen more than once but under ten times. V usage is TRBV30 and J usage is TRBJ2-1, with a possible D match to TRBD2 (5 bases). Per germline, CDR1 GTSNPN and CDR2 SVGIG (reference sequence). The V and J ends lost 4 bases and 0 bases respectively, with 16 bases between them. The CDR3 is made up of 16 amino acids. This CDR3 reads CAWTRKDSVSYNEQFF. The CDR3 DNA follows: TGTGCCTGGACCAGGAAGGACTCGGTCTCCTACAATGAGCAGTTCTTC.

This clone was observed once. The CDR3 DNA reads as TGCAGCGTTGAAGATGAGGGACAGGGGGCCTACGAGCAGTACTTC. Amino acids: CSVEDEGQGAYEQYF. The chain couples TRBV29-1 to TRBJ2-7; 11 bases match TRBD1. The V gene's germline CDR1 is SQVTM and CDR2 ANQGSEA. Trimming at V came to 0 bases and at J to 2 bases, leaving 3 bases not matched to a gene. The CDR3 consists of 15 residues.

V usage is TRBV6-4 and J usage is TRBJ2-6; no clear D. The germline CDR1 and CDR2 sequences are MRHNA and SNTAGT. V lost 6 bases, J lost 0 bases, and 9 bases lay in between. This CDR3 spans 15 amino acids. DNA of the CDR3: TGTGCCAGCAGCCATCCAGTCTCTGGGGCCAACGTCCTGACTTTC. This sequence encodes CASSHPVSGANVLTF.

This chain joins TRBV7-9 and TRBJ2-5; possible D gene TRBD1, 6 bases. Trimming removed 3 bases from V and 2 bases from J, with 10 bases in between. This CDR3 is 14 amino acids long. The germline V gene has CDR1 SEHNR and CDR2 FQNEAQ (reference sequence). CDR3 nucleotide sequence: TGTGCCAGCAGCTTGCAGGGGCCACAAGAGACCCAGTACTTC. Translation gives CASSLQGPQETQYF.

The chain joins TRBV7-8 to TRBJ2-7; 12 positions match TRBD2. The V segment lost 5 bases and the J segment 6 bases; nucleotides outside the gene matches: 11. Germline V lookup: CDR1 SGHVS, CDR2 FQNEAQ. CDR3 length equals 16 residues. The CDR3 loop reads CASSPVGRLAGVEQYF. The CDR3, as DNA: TGTGCCAGCAGCCCCGTCGGGCGACTAGCGGGAGTCGAGCAGTACTTC. Full variable domain (remainder filled in from reference TRBV7-8 and TRBJ2-7): GAGVSQSPRYKVAKRGQDVALRCDPISGHVSLFWYQQALGQGPEFLTYFQNEAQLDKSGLPSDRFFAERPEGSVSTLKIQRTQQEDSAVYLCASSPVGRLAGVEQYFGPGTRLTVT.

This clone occurred a few times. The chain has TRBV4-1 and TRBJ2-1, with 7 bases matching TRBD2. CDR1 is MGHRA and CDR2 is YSYEKL in the germline V gene. The trim removed 4 bases at V and 4 bases at J, leaving 16 bases unmatched. The CDR3 runs to 18 residues. The DNA for the CDR3 is TGCGCCAGCAGCCGCTCTAGCGGTCTCCTCGGGCCTTACAATGAGCAGTTCTTC. It yields the protein CASSRSSGLLGPYNEQFF.

This clone was counted a few times. J is TRBJ1-1 and V is TRBV7-2; maybe TRBD1 (5 bases). V was cut by 7 bases and J by 4 bases, with 7 bases left in between. The CDR3 consists of 11 residues. The V gene's germline CDR1 is SGHTA and CDR2 FQGNSA. The CDR3, as DNA: TGTGCCAGCATCACAGGCACTGAAGCTTTCTTT. As protein: CASITGTEAFF.

CDR3 DNA: TGTGCCAGCAGTGATCCGGTAGCGGCTAACAATGAGCAGTTCTTC. This translates into CASSDPVAANNEQFF. The J gene is TRBJ2-1, the V gene TRBV2, with a weak D call TRBD2 (6 bases). The CDR3 runs to 15 residues. The germline CDR1 and CDR2 sequences are SNHLY and FYNNEI. Trimming removed 3 bases at V and 5 bases at J, with 14 bases between.